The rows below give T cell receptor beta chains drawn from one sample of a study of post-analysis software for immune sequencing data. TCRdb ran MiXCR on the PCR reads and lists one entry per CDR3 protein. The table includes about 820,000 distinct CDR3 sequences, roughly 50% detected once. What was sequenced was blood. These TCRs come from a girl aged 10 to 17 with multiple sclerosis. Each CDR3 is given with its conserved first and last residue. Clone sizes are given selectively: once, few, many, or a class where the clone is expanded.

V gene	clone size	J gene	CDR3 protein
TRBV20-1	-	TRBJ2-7	CSARSSAGGLYEQYF
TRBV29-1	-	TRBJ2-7	CSVEKIGLSYEQYF
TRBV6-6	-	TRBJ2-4	CASSYGRLAGGENIQYF
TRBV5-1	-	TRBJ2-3	CASSKTSGTDTQYF
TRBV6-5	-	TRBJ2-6	CASIIGQGSGANVLTF
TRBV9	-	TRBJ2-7	CASSVLGETLSEQYF
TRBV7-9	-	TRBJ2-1	CASSVTRDNEQFF
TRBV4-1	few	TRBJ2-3	CASSQGERRTSTDTQYF
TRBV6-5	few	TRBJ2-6	CASSYSGASGANVLTF
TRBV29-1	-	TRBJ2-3	CSVKGTGNNTDTQYF